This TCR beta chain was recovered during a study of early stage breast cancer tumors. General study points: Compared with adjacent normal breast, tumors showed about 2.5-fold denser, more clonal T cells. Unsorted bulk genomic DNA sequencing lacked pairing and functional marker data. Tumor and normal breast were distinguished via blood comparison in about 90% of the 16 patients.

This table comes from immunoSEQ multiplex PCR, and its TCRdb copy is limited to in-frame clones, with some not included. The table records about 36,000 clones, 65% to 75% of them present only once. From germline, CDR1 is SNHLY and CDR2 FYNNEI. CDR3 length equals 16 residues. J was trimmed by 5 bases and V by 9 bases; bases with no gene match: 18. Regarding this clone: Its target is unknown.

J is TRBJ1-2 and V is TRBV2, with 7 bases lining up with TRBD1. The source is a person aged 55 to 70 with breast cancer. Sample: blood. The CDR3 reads CARERQGGVLRYGYTF. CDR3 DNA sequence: TGTGCCAGAGAAAGACAGGGAGGCGTCTTACGGTATGGCTACACCTTC.